The 14 T cell receptor beta chains below were found in one sample sequenced in a study of shared T cell receptors in the human thymus. Clones were sequenced by immunoSEQ multiplex PCR, and TCRdb holds only the in-frame ones, with some missing. The table lists roughly 660,000 clones, roughly 90% of them singletons. The data also belong to a second study, concerning human thymus T cells.

Sequenced material: thymocytes. The receptors were gathered from a boy younger than two with a congenital heart defect.

The chain uses TRBV28 and TRBJ2-7; TRBD1 matches 7 bases. Germline V gene data show CDR1 as MDHEN and CDR2 as SYDVKM. V gave up 6 bases and J gave up 0 bases; unmatched junction bases: 11. The CDR3 runs 16 residues. CDR3 in DNA: TGTGCCAGCAGCCTATTTTGGGGACAGTCCTCCTACGAGCAGTACTTC. Residues: CASSLFWGQSSYEQYF.

J is TRBJ2-1 and V is TRBV5-1, with 11 bases matching TRBD1. The CDR3 is made up of 17 amino acids. Germline V gene sequence: CDR1 SGHRS, CDR2 YFSETQ. Losses at the gene ends were 0 bases for V and 13 bases for J; bases not matched to a gene: 15. The CDR3 sequence: CASSLGTGQGVPPGQFF. In DNA, the CDR3 is TGCGCCAGCAGCTTGGGGACGGGACAGGGGGTACCGCCGGGACAGTTCTTC. Full variable domain (rest looked up from reference TRBV5-1 and TRBJ2-1): KAGVTQTPRYLIKTRGQQVTLSCSPISGHRSVSWYQQTPGQGLQFLFEYFSETQRNKGNFPGRFSGRQFSNSRSEMNVSTLELGDSALYLCASSLGTGQGVPPGQFFGPGTRLTVL.

The chain links TRBV11-3 to TRBJ1-2; D is possibly TRBD1 (6 bases). This CDR3 has 16 residues. Germline V gene lookup returns CDR1 SGHNT and CDR2 YENEEA. V was shortened by 5 bases and J by 3 bases, with 19 bases between the two germline ends. CDR3 in amino acids: CASSRRVWGRDYGYTF. CDR3 DNA: TGTGCCAGCAGCCGTCGGGTTTGGGGGCGAGACTATGGCTACACCTTC.

Notes on this clone: One end of the junction varies from germline; a read error may be responsible. J is TRBJ2-5 and V is TRBV7-7; the D gene is possibly TRBD2 (6 bases). Looked up from germline, CDR1 is SSHAT and CDR2 is FNYEAQ (reference sequence). This CDR3 has 13 residues. CDR3 DNA: TGTGCTAGCAGCTTAGGAGGGAACGAGACCCAGTACTTC. Translation gives CASSLGGNETQYF.

This sequence joins TRBV27 and TRBJ1-5, with D perhaps matching TRBD1 (6 bases). Germline CDR1 MNHEY, CDR2 SMNVEV (reference sequence). The CDR3 sequence is 17 residues long. With 1 base removed from V and 3 bases from J, the gap between germline ends came to 16 bases. Here the CDR3 DNA reads TGTGCCAGCAGTTTATTCGGGTTTGGGGGCGACAATCAGCCCCAGCATTTT. Translating gives CASSLFGFGGDNQPQHF.

This chain joins TRBV7-9 and TRBJ2-3; D gene uncertain. The CDR3 extends over 14 amino acids. The germline gives CDR1 SEHNR, CDR2 FQNEAQ (reference sequence). V lost 2 bases to trimming and J lost 0 bases, with 6 bases between them. The DNA for the CDR3 is TGTGCCAGCAGCTTAACTACTAGCACAGATACGCAGTATTTT. Translation gives CASSLTTSTDTQYF.

V gene TRBV5-1 combines with J gene TRBJ2-1, with 8 bases lining up with TRBD1. With 4 bases clipped from V and 4 bases from J, the junction kept 16 bases outside the gene matches. Germline CDR1 and CDR2: SGHRS and YFSETQ. This CDR3 contains 18 residues. CDR3 in DNA: TGCGCCAGCAGCGACCAACAGGGGGATCCTTCGTTTTACAATGAGCAGTTCTTC. This encodes CASSDQQGDPSFYNEQFF.

In this sample, this clone turned up once. This chain uses TRBV14 with TRBJ2-7; 8 bases map to TRBD2. V gave up 4 bases and J gave up 2 bases; unmatched junction bases: 13. This CDR3 spans 17 amino acids. Germline loops: CDR1 SGHDN, CDR2 FVKESK. For the CDR3, the DNA is TGTGCCAGCAGCCCGTCCTGGAGGGGCGGGAGGACCTACGAGCAGTACTTC. This translates into CASSPSWRGGRTYEQYF.

The chain uses TRBV6-5 and TRBJ2-7; 8 bases line up with TRBD2. Germline loops: CDR1 MNHEY, CDR2 SVGAGI. V was clipped by 8 bases and J by 4 bases; unmatched bases: 13. There are 15 residues in the CDR3. The CDR3 DNA sequence: TGTGCCAGCCGCAAACCGGGAGGGCCCTCGTACGAGCAGTACTTC. Its translation is CASRKPGGPSYEQYF.

The chain joins TRBV7-9 to TRBJ1-4; TRBD1 is a possible D gene (5 bases). This CDR3 spans 14 amino acids. The germline CDR1 and CDR2 sequences are SEHNR and FQNEAQ (reference sequence). The V gene lost 4 bases and the J gene lost 4 bases, with 10 bases spanning the gap. The CDR3 DNA follows: TGTGCCAGCAGCTCGGGGGGTCTTAATGAAAAACTGTTTTTT. This codes for CASSSGGLNEKLFF.

The rearrangement joins TRBV27 to TRBJ2-7; 8 bases agree with TRBD1. The CDR3 extends over 15 amino acids. Germline values: CDR1 MNHEY, CDR2 SMNVEV (reference sequence). The J segment lost 3 bases and the V segment lost 1 base, leaving 5 bases of the junction unmatched. The CDR3 DNA is TGTGCCAGCAGTTTATTCCCAGGGGGCAGCTACGAGCAGTACTTC. This translates into CASSLFPGGSYEQYF.

The rearrangement uses TRBV5-4 and TRBJ2-1, with D maybe TRBD2 (5 bases). The CDR3 consists of 17 residues. The V gene lost 0 bases and the J gene lost 3 bases, with 16 bases spanning the gap. Germline CDR1 reads SGHNT; CDR2 reads YYREEE (reference sequence). The CDR3 DNA follows: TGTGCCAGCAGCTTGGAAGTTGGACTCATACTCTACAATGAGCAGTTCTTC. Encoded protein: CASSLEVGLILYNEQFF.

The chain combines TRBV6-4 with TRBJ2-3; 15 bases are shared with TRBD2. The germline CDR1 and CDR2 sequences are MRHNA and SNTAGT. The CDR3 loop spans 18 amino acids. Germline trimming cut 6 bases from V and 0 bases from J; bases unmatched to any gene: 7. Here the CDR3 reads CASSPGLAGGPSTDTQYF. The CDR3 coding sequence is TGTGCCAGCAGCCCCGGACTAGCGGGAGGGCCGAGCACAGATACGCAGTATTTT.

The gene calls are TRBV5-5 and TRBJ2-3, with TRBD2 matching over 14 bases. J gave up 3 bases and V 2 bases, and 2 bases lay outside the gene matches. The CDR3 sequence is 16 residues long. The germline V gene encodes CDR1 SGHKS and CDR2 YYEKEE (reference sequence). The CDR3 loop reads CASSFGLAGGTDTQYF. CDR3 nucleotides: TGTGCCAGCAGCTTTGGACTAGCGGGAGGTACAGATACGCAGTATTTT.